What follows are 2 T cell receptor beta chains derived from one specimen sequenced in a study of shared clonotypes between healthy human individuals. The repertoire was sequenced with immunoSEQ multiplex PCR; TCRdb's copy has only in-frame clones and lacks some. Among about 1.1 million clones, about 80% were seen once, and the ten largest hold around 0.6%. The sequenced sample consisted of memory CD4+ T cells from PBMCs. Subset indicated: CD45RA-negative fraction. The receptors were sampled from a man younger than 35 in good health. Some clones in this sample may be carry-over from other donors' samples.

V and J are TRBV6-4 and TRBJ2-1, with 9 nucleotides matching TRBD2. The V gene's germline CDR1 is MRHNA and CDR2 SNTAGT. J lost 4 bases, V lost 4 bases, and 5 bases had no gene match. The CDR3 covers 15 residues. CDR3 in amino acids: CASSVLSGSYNEQFF. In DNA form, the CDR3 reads TGTGCCAGCAGTGTACTTAGCGGGAGTTACAATGAGCAGTTCTTC.

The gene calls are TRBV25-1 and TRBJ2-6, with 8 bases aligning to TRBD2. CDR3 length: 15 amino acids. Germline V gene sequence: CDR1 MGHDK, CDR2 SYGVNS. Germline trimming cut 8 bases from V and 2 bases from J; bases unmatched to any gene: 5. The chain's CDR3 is CASHPGGAGANVLTF. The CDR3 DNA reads TGTGCCAGCCACCCCGGGGGGGCTGGGGCCAACGTCCTGACTTTC.